The 32 T cell receptor beta chains reported below all come from one sample, sequenced in a study of OX40 agonist ivuxolimab in advanced cancers. To prepare the library, the immunoSEQ multiplex PCR assay was applied. TCRdb obtained this table from immuneACCESS and retained in-frame rearrangements with V and J assigned. These tables miss some clones; where compared with another copy, unresolved V genes account for less than half of the shortfall, and the remainder is unexplained. The sample data list nearly 25,000 clones, and roughly 77% of these were observed just once. Roughly 18% of the sample is taken by the ten largest. The specimen comprised CD4+ or CD8+ T cells sorted from blood, sampled in a trial of the OX40 agonist ivuxolimab. These receptors all stem from an adult with an advanced solid tumor such as melanoma, head and neck, liver or kidney cancer.

This clone was picked up one time. This chain uses TRBV6-6 with TRBJ2-7; unclear D gene. The V and J ends lost 8 bases and 0 bases respectively, with 8 bases between them. Germline CDR1 and CDR2: MNHNY and SVGAGI (reference sequence). The CDR3 totals 12 residues. The CDR3 here is CASGGSSYEQYF. CDR3 coding DNA: TGTGCCAGCGGTGGCAGCTCCTACGAGCAGTACTTC.

The chain combines TRBV6-5 with TRBJ2-3; D remains ambiguous. This CDR3 is 14 amino acids long. V shed 3 bases and J shed 7 bases, with 14 bases lying between them. The V gene's germline CDR1 is MNHEY and CDR2 SVGAGI. The DNA for the CDR3 is TGTGCCAGCAGTTATGGGCCGGGCGCAAATACGCAGTATTTT. It codes for CASSYGPGANTQYF.

The rearrangement uses TRBV4-2 and TRBJ2-3; TRBD2 matches 9 bases. This CDR3 comprises 17 residues. The trim removed 4 bases at V and 2 bases at J, leaving 10 bases unmatched. Germline V lookup: CDR1 LGHNA, CDR2 YNFKEQ. CDR3 sequence reads: CASSLLVAGAATDTQYF. For the CDR3, the DNA is TGTGCCAGCAGCCTTCTCGTAGCGGGGGCTGCCACAGATACGCAGTATTTT.

This chain links TRBV9 with TRBJ1-1; D gene ambiguous. The CDR3 runs 16 residues. The V and J ends lost 4 bases and 1 base respectively, with 17 bases between them. Germline CDR1 is SGDLS and CDR2 is YYNGEE. The CDR3 DNA sequence: TGTGCCAGCAGCCCCCGAGGGAGTCAGAAGAACACTGAAGCTTTCTTT. This codes for CASSPRGSQKNTEAFF.

J is TRBJ2-2 and V is TRBV19, with 7 bases identical to TRBD1. J lost 6 bases, V lost 5 bases, and 6 bases had no gene match. The CDR3 loop spans 14 amino acids. The germline gives CDR1 LNHDA, CDR2 SQIVND (reference sequence). The CDR3 here is CASSLNRGAGELFF. The CDR3 DNA reads as TGTGCCAGTAGTCTGAACAGGGGTGCCGGGGAGCTGTTTTTT.

The chain carries TRBV15 and TRBJ2-3; D perhaps matches TRBD2 (6 bases). V lost 1 base and J lost 1, with 12 bases in between. The CDR3 consists of 16 residues. CDR1 and CDR2 (germline): LNHNV, YYDKDF (reference sequence). This chain's CDR3 is CATSRGAGGGTDTQYF. In nucleotides, the CDR3 is TGTGCCACCAGCAGAGGAGCTGGAGGGGGCACAGATACGCAGTATTTT.

This clone turned up a few times. CDR3: CASSRHLAVNPVEQYF. As DNA, the CDR3 is TGCGCCAGCAGCCGGCACCTAGCGGTTAACCCTGTCGAGCAGTACTTC. This chain joins TRBV5-1 and TRBJ2-7, with 7 bases matching TRBD2. CDR1 and CDR2 from the germline V gene are SGHRS and YFSETQ. J gave up 6 bases and V 4 bases, and 16 bases lay outside the gene matches. The length of the CDR3 is 16 residues.

The genes are TRBV11-2 and TRBJ1-2, with D unclear. This CDR3 contains 12 residues. Germline V CDR1 and CDR2: SGHAT, FQNNGV. Trimming removed 5 bases from V and 8 bases from J, with 12 bases in between. As DNA, the CDR3 is TGTGCCAGCAGCACCAAACTAGGGGGCTACACCTTC. As protein: CASSTKLGGYTF.

J is TRBJ2-2 and V is TRBV4-2, with 8 bases that match TRBD2. The CDR3 sequence is 15 residues long. Germline CDR1 LGHNA, CDR2 YNFKEQ. V was pared by 0 bases and J by 4 bases, with 1 base of the junction left unmatched. The CDR3 region is CASSQDGGGTGELFF. CDR3 coding DNA: TGTGCCAGCAGCCAAGACGGGGGGGGCACCGGGGAGCTGTTTTTT.

The rearrangement links TRBV7-2 to TRBJ1-5; 7 bases agree with TRBD1. This CDR3 spans 17 amino acids. V shed 5 bases, J shed 0 bases, and the junction held 10 bases outside the gene matches. Per germline, CDR1 SGHTA and CDR2 FQGNSA. Here the CDR3 reads CASSAVGQTYSNQPQHF. The CDR3 nucleotides are TGTGCCAGCAGCGCTGTGGGACAGACATATAGCAATCAGCCCCAGCATTTT.

The rearrangement links TRBV9 to TRBJ2-1, with TRBD2 identical over 13 bases. Germline values: CDR1 SGDLS, CDR2 YYNGEE. The CDR3 covers 15 residues. With V trimmed by 4 bases and J by 8 bases, 6 bases remained unmatched. The CDR3 region is CASSPLTSGRHEQFF. The CDR3 coding sequence is TGTGCCAGCAGCCCTTTGACTAGCGGGAGGCATGAGCAGTTCTTC.

The chain couples TRBV7-9 to TRBJ1-2; D is possibly TRBD1 (5 bases). With 3 bases removed from V and 8 bases from J, the gap between germline ends came to 10 bases. The V gene's germline CDR1 is SEHNR and CDR2 FQNEAQ (reference sequence). There are 12 residues in the CDR3. The CDR3 DNA sequence: TGTGCCAGCAGCTTGGCCGGGGGAGGCTACACCTTC. It is translated as CASSLAGGGYTF.

On this clone: A far larger clone is off by one base, so a read error is likely. The rearrangement links TRBV11-3 to TRBJ2-7, with 12 bases identical to TRBD2. Germline V gene sequence: CDR1 SGHNT, CDR2 YENEEA. V shed 1 base, J shed 6 bases, and the junction held 7 bases outside the gene matches. The CDR3 contains 16 residues. The CDR3 nucleotides read TGTGCCAGCAGCTTAGGGGGACTAGCGGGTGGGGGCGAGCAGTACTTC. Translating it yields CASSLGGLAGGGEQYF.

The CDR3 DNA reads TGTGCCAGCAGCTCAACAGGGGATAGAGGTCAGCCCCAGCATTTT. This codes for CASSSTGDRGQPQHF. J is TRBJ1-5 and V is TRBV7-2; 7 bases line up with TRBD1. Germline values: CDR1 SGHTA, CDR2 FQGNSA. This CDR3 has 15 amino acids. The V gene end was trimmed by 4 bases and the J gene end by 6 bases; junction bases not matched to a gene: 9.

This clone was counted once. The rearrangement uses TRBV7-2 and TRBJ2-5; 8 bases fit TRBD2. J gave up 5 bases and V 4 bases, and 3 bases lay outside the gene matches. This CDR3 has 13 residues. The germline V gene has CDR1 SGHTA and CDR2 FQGNSA. CDR3 loop: CASSWGLGETQYF. CDR3 DNA: TGTGCCAGCAGCTGGGGACTAGGGGAGACCCAGTACTTC.

The V gene is TRBV5-1, the J gene TRBJ1-6; D is ambiguous. With 0 bases removed from V and 0 bases from J, the gap between germline ends came to 1 base. CDR3 size: 14 residues. Per germline, CDR1 SGHRS and CDR2 YFSETQ. The DNA of the CDR3 is TGCGCCAGCAGCTTGGGCTCCTATAATTCACCCCTCCACTTT. It yields the protein CASSLGSYNSPLHF.

The V and J genes are TRBV6-6 and TRBJ2-2; TRBD2 is a possible D gene (5 bases). Per the germline V gene, CDR1 is MNHNY and CDR2 is SVGAGI (reference sequence). The CDR3 loop spans 13 amino acids. The ends were cut back, 6 bases at V and 5 bases at J, with 10 bases in the middle. The CDR3 nucleotides are TGTGCCAGCAGCCTAGGGAGTACCGGGGAGCTGTTTTTT. Translating gives CASSLGSTGELFF.

The rearrangement links TRBV9 to TRBJ2-3; 7 bases are shared with TRBD1. Germline V CDR1 and CDR2: SGDLS, YYNGEE. This CDR3 has 15 residues. V lost 5 bases to trimming and J lost 0 bases; unmatched junction nucleotides: 6. CDR3 amino acids: CASRATGASTDTQYF. As DNA, the CDR3 is TGTGCCAGCAGAGCAACAGGGGCTAGCACAGATACGCAGTATTTT.

CDR3 loop: CASSHAGQGSYTF. CDR3 DNA: TGTGCCAGCTCCCATGCGGGACAGGGGAGCTACACCTTC. V usage is TRBV18 and J usage is TRBJ1-2, with TRBD1 matching 10 bases. The CDR3 extends over 13 amino acids. The germline CDR1 and CDR2 sequences are KGHSH and LQKENI. The V gene end was trimmed by 6 bases and the J gene end by 9 bases; junction bases not matched to a gene: 7.

V gene TRBV4-2 combines with J gene TRBJ2-1, with D possibly matching TRBD2 (5 bases). This CDR3 has 18 amino acids. Per the germline V gene, CDR1 is LGHNA and CDR2 is YNFKEQ. V was clipped by 0 bases and J by 6 bases, with 21 bases between them. The CDR3 DNA is TGTGCCAGCAGCCAAGATCTACGGGGTCCTTCTACGGGCAATGAGCAGTTCTTC. Protein product: CASSQDLRGPSTGNEQFF.

The CDR3 protein is CSVLSKRGTEAFF. CDR3 DNA: TGCAGCGTCCTGTCTAAAAGGGGGACTGAAGCTTTCTTT. This chain joins TRBV29-1 and TRBJ1-1, with D possibly TRBD1 on 6 matching bases. Germline V gives CDR1 SQVTM, CDR2 ANQGSEA. The CDR3 is 13 residues long. V was trimmed by 6 bases and J by 5 bases, leaving 16 bases between them.

Regarding this clone: Other DNA sequences in the same sample also yield this CDR3. J is TRBJ2-7 and V is TRBV27; TRBD2 matches 9 bases. The V and J ends lost 2 bases and 3 bases, in that order; junction bases with no gene match: 5. Germline loops: CDR1 MNHEY, CDR2 SMNVEV (reference sequence). CDR3 size: 15 residues. In DNA form, the CDR3 reads TGTGCCAGCAGTTTACAAGCGGGGGGAAACTACGAGCAGTACTTC. Its translation: CASSLQAGGNYEQYF.

The genes are TRBV28 and TRBJ1-2, with D maybe TRBD1 (5 bases). CDR3 length: 17 residues. V was clipped by 5 bases and J by 5 bases, with 24 bases between them. The germline V gene encodes CDR1 MDHEN and CDR2 SYDVKM. The CDR3 sequence is CASSPSGQRGPTYGYTF. The CDR3 DNA follows: TGTGCCAGCAGTCCCTCGGGCCAAAGGGGACCTACTTATGGCTACACCTTC.

The rearrangement uses TRBV6-6 and TRBJ2-7; weak D call: TRBD2 (6 bases). CDR3 length: 15 residues. The V end was cut by 0 bases, the J end by 3 bases, with 12 bases between. Germline V gives CDR1 MNHNY, CDR2 SVGAGI (reference sequence). As DNA, the CDR3 is TGTGCCAGCAGTTACTCGGGTAGCGGAGACTACGAGCAGTACTTC. Its protein is CASSYSGSGDYEQYF.

CDR3 protein: CASSNDWYEQYF. As DNA, the CDR3 is TGTGCCAGCAGCAACGACTGGTACGAGCAGTACTTC. The chain couples TRBV7-8 to TRBJ2-7; D uncertain. V was clipped by 5 bases and J by 4 bases, with 9 bases between them. The germline V gene has CDR1 SGHVS and CDR2 FQNEAQ. CDR3 length equals 12 residues.

This sequence joins TRBV11-2 and TRBJ1-4; 8 bases agree with TRBD1. Germline assignment: CDR1 SGHAT and CDR2 FQNNGV. V gave up 5 bases and J gave up 4 bases; unmatched junction bases: 3. This CDR3 has 14 residues. The CDR3 region has the DNA TGTGCCAGCAGCCCCGACAGGGGTAATGAAAAACTGTTTTTT. This encodes CASSPDRGNEKLFF.

The CDR3 DNA is TGTGCCAGCAGCGCTTTACAGGGCCTCACTGAAGCTTTCTTT. Translation: CASSALQGLTEAFF. The chain recombines TRBV7-2 with TRBJ1-1, with D maybe TRBD1 (6 bases). The CDR3 runs 14 residues. Germline V gene lookup returns CDR1 SGHTA and CDR2 FQGNSA. Trimming cost V 5 bases and J 4 bases, with 14 bases left between them.

The J gene is TRBJ2-3, the V gene TRBV4-3, with D perhaps being TRBD1 or TRBD2 (5 bases each). The CDR3 loop spans 16 amino acids. Trimming cost V 0 bases and J 4 bases, with 14 bases left between them. The germline CDR1 and CDR2 sequences are LGHNA and YSLEER. In nucleotides, the CDR3 is TGCGCCAGCAGCCAAGATGTGGGGGAAACGGCAGATACGCAGTATTTT. As protein: CASSQDVGETADTQYF.

The V gene is TRBV4-2, the J gene TRBJ2-1; 12 nucleotides line up with TRBD2. The length of the CDR3 is 16 residues. Trimming at V came to 1 base and at J to 5 bases, leaving 3 bases not matched to a gene. CDR1 and CDR2 from the germline V gene are LGHNA and YNFKEQ. CDR3 nucleotide sequence: TGTGCCAGCAGCCAAGCAGGGACTAGCGGGCACAATGAGCAGTTCTTC. Translation: CASSQAGTSGHNEQFF.

The rearrangement uses TRBV2 and TRBJ2-2; 9 bases are shared with TRBD1. V lost 6 bases, J lost 3 bases, and 2 bases stayed unmatched. Germline V gives CDR1 SNHLY, CDR2 FYNNEI. The CDR3 loop spans 14 amino acids. The CDR3 reads CASRTGGDTGELFF. The CDR3 DNA reads as TGTGCCAGCAGGACAGGGGGGGACACCGGGGAGCTGTTTTTT.

The genes are TRBV5-6 and TRBJ2-5; 12 bases align to TRBD2. Per the germline V gene, CDR1 is SGHDT and CDR2 is YYEEEE. The CDR3 has 19 residues. V shed 2 bases and J 0 bases; nucleotides not matched to a gene: 11. CDR3 sequence: CASSFSLPRLAGDQETQYF. As DNA, the CDR3 is TGTGCCAGCAGCTTTTCCCTCCCACGACTAGCGGGAGACCAAGAGACCCAGTACTTC.

This chain connects TRBV6-1 to TRBJ2-1, with no clear D. Germline CDR1 MNHNS, CDR2 SASEGT. The ends were cut back, 2 bases at V and 4 bases at J, with 3 bases in the middle. This CDR3 has 12 amino acids. The CDR3 region is CASSEKYNEQFF. Here the CDR3 DNA reads TGTGCCAGCAGTGAAAAATACAATGAGCAGTTCTTC.